Listed below are T cell receptor beta chains from one sample, sequenced in a study of T cell responses to AZD1222 COVID-19 vaccine. Some clones are missing from TCRdb's copy, which holds only in-frame ones; the method was immunoSEQ multiplex PCR. Among more than 80,000 clones listed, 80% to 90% were seen once. Specimen: peripheral blood, collected 28 days after the second AZD1222 dose. The receptors come from an adult who received the AZD1222 COVID-19 vaccine. CDR3s include the opening cysteine and the closing phenylalanine or tryptophan. Each record gives: J gene, D gene, clone size, V gene, CDR3 DNA, CDR3 protein. The D gene is left open where the match is weak. Clone size is not always given. Where it is, it says once, few, many or a class for expanded clones.

TRBJ1-1 - - TRBV5-1 TGCGCCAGCAGCTTGACGGGTATCGGGAACACTGAAGCTTTCTTT CASSLTGIGNTEAFF
TRBJ1-2 TRBD1 - TRBV10-3 TGTGCCATCAGTGAGCTCTCGACAGGGTCGAATGGCTACACCTTC CAISELSTGSNGYTF
TRBJ2-7 TRBD2 - TRBV9 TGTGCCAGCAGCCCTGGCGGGAGTCGTCTCTACGAGCAGTACTTC CASSPGGSRLYEQYF
TRBJ1-5 - - TRBV5-5 TGTGCCAGCAGCTTAGGCTATGGCAATCAGCCCCAGCATTTT CASSLGYGNQPQHF
TRBJ2-5 - few TRBV11-2 TGTGCCAGCAGCAAGGGGCAGATACAAGAGACCCAGTACTTC CASSKGQIQETQYF
TRBJ2-2 - - TRBV5-1 TGCGCCAGCAGCTTGGTGTGGGAAACCGGGGAGCTGTTTTTT CASSLVWETGELFF
TRBJ1-4 TRBD1 - TRBV6-2/TRBV6-3 TGTGCCAGCAGTTACTTCGACAGGGCGGATGAAAAACTGTTTTTT CASSYFDRADEKLFF
TRBJ2-3 - - TRBV11-2 TGTGCCAGCAGCTCGGGGCACACAGATACGCAGTATTTT CASSSGHTDTQYF
TRBJ2-3 - - TRBV4-2 TGTGCCAGCAGCGCCGACTACCTCACAGATACGCAGTATTTT CASSADYLTDTQYF
TRBJ2-1 - - TRBV30 TGTGCCCTAACTGGGTACAATGAGCAGTTCTTC CALTGYNEQFF
TRBJ1-4 TRBD1 - TRBV30 TGTGCCTGGAGTGTACGAGGGACAGGGGGCCGAAAACTGTTTTTT CAWSVRGTGGRKLFF
TRBJ1-2 TRBD1 - TRBV18 TGTGCCAGCTCACCCGAGACAGGGTATGGCTACACCTTC CASSPETGYGYTF
TRBJ2-7 - - TRBV18 TGTGCCAGCTCACCTCGCTCAGGCTCCCCCTCCTACGAGCAGTACTTC CASSPRSGSPSYEQYF
TRBJ1-2 - - TRBV5-1 TGCGCCAGCAGCTTGGGACTTGGCTACACCTTC CASSLGLGYTF
TRBJ2-1 TRBD2 - TRBV6-1 TGTGCCAGCAGTGACCGAGCACCGGGACTAGGTTCCTACAATGAGCAGTTCTTC CASSDRAPGLGSYNEQFF
TRBJ2-5 - - TRBV6-6 TGTGCCAGCAGTTACCCCGAAATAGCAGAGACCCAGTACTTC CASSYPEIAETQYF
TRBJ1-2 TRBD1 - TRBV27 TGTGCCAGCAGTTCTCCGCTCCGGGACAGGGCAAGCTACACCTTC CASSSPLRDRASYTF
TRBJ1-5 - once TRBV19 TGTGCCAGTAGTATAGATTGGGGGCGACAGCCCCAGCATTTT CASSIDWGRQPQHF
TRBJ2-7 - - TRBV5-6 TGTGCCAGCAGCTCCGGGTCCGGGGCTCCCTACGAGCAGTACTTC CASSSGSGAPYEQYF
TRBJ1-5 - - TRBV6-1 TGTGCCAGCAGTGAAGTCTGGGGGGGCCCTATCATGAATCAGCCCCAGCATTTT CASSEVWGGPIMNQPQHF
TRBJ2-1 TRBD2 - TRBV30 TGTGCCTGGAGTAGGACTAGCGGGTTTTACAATGAGCAGTTCTTC CAWSRTSGFYNEQFF
TRBJ2-3 - - TRBV7-9 TGTGCCAGCAGCCCTAAGCAGCGCCTCACAGATACGCAGTATTTT CASSPKQRLTDTQYF
TRBJ2-3 - - TRBV15 TGTGCCACCAGTGGGGGCGGACACACAGATACGCAGTATTTT CATSGGGHTDTQYF
TRBJ2-4 - few TRBV6-5 TGTGCCAGCAGTCGAGGGGTCCCGGACATTCAGTACTTC CASSRGVPDIQYF
TRBJ1-1 - - TRBV5-1 TGCGCCAGCAGCCTGGAACAGATTCGGGAAGCTTTCTTT CASSLEQIREAFF
TRBJ1-5 - - TRBV5-6 TGTGCCAGCAGCTTGTGGGGGAGGGGACACAATCAGCCCCAGCATTTT CASSLWGRGHNQPQHF
TRBJ1-5 TRBD1 few TRBV5-4 TGTGCCAGCAGCTTAGGTACAGGGGCGCCCGGCAATCAGCCCCAGCATTTT CASSLGTGAPGNQPQHF
TRBJ1-1 - - TRBV7-2 TGTGCCAGCGGGCAGCATATGAACACTGAAGCTTTCTTT CASGQHMNTEAFF
TRBJ2-5 TRBD2 - TRBV10-1 TGCGCCAGCAGTGACGGGGCGGGAGGGACCCAGTACTTC CASSDGAGGTQYF
TRBJ1-3 - - TRBV30 TGTGCCTGGAGGGACCCAAGCTCTGGAAACACCATATATTTT CAWRDPSSGNTIYF
TRBJ2-3 - - TRBV12-5 TGTGCTAGTGCCCCCCTTAAAGTCGGGAGAGGGACAGATACGCAGTATTTT CASAPLKVGRGTDTQYF
TRBJ2-7 TRBD2 - TRBV10-3 TGTGCCATCAGTGAAGGACTAGCGGGAGGTCTTCGCGAGCAGTACTTC CAISEGLAGGLREQYF
TRBJ2-1 - - TRBV6-2/TRBV6-3 TGTGCCAGCAGTTACTCGATGATTTACAATGAGCAGTTCTTC CASSYSMIYNEQFF
TRBJ2-6 - once TRBV2 TGTGCCAGTCAGGGTGGAACTGGGGCCAACGTCCTGACTTTC CASQGGTGANVLTF
TRBJ1-2 TRBD1 - TRBV13 TGTGCCAGCAGCTTAGGGACAGGGCGCTATGGCTACACCTTC CASSLGTGRYGYTF
TRBJ2-2 - - TRBV9 TGTGCCAGCAGCTTGACGGGACGAACCGGGGAGCTGTTTTTT CASSLTGRTGELFF
TRBJ1-1 TRBD1 - TRBV30 TGTGCCTGGACCCGGGACAGGAACACTGAAGCTTTCTTT CAWTRDRNTEAFF
TRBJ2-1 TRBD2 - TRBV5-1 TGCGCCAGCAGCTTGGCCGATAGCGGGAGGAACCCTCGCAATGAGCAGTTCTTC CASSLADSGRNPRNEQFF
TRBJ2-7 - - TRBV6-5 TGTGCCAGCAGAAAGATGGGGACTGCGTACGAGCAGTACTTC CASRKMGTAYEQYF
TRBJ1-1 TRBD1 - TRBV19 TGTGCCAGTAGTTTCCAGGGGGTAGTAGCTGAAGCTTTCTTT CASSFQGVVAEAFF
TRBJ2-3 TRBD2 - TRBV28 TGTGCCAGCAGTTTATCTGGGACTAGCAGAGATACGCAGTATTTT CASSLSGTSRDTQYF
TRBJ2-3 - - TRBV5-6 TGTGCCAGCAGCTTCCGTTCTAGCGTCCCAGATACGCAGTATTTT CASSFRSSVPDTQYF
TRBJ1-1 - - TRBV21-1 TGTGCCAGCAGCAAAGTGTCCCGGCGGAACACTGAAGCTTTCTTT CASSKVSRRNTEAFF
TRBJ1-2 - - TRBV5-1 TGCGCCAGCAGCTTGGAGGACTATGGCTACACCTTC CASSLEDYGYTF
TRBJ2-1 - - TRBV19 TGTGCCAGTAGTTACCCCCCCGGGCCCCCCGACCATGAGCAGTTCTTC CASSYPPGPPDHEQFF
TRBJ1-1 - - TRBV19 TGTGCCAGTAGTATAACGGGGGTCACTGAAGCTTTCTTT CASSITGVTEAFF
TRBJ1-4 - once TRBV10-3 TGTGCCATCAGTGAGTCCGGGGCAACTAATGAAAAACTGTTTTTT CAISESGATNEKLFF